Shown below are 31 T cell receptor beta chains from a single sample sequenced in a study of blood T cell repertoires in COVID-19. The assay was immunoSEQ multiplex PCR, and TCRdb's table has in-frame clones only and misses some. This sample carries around 160,000 clones, around nine tenths of them seen once, and the ten largest clones take 10% to 13%. Sequencing used peripheral blood. Receptor source: a woman in her seventies with COVID-19, enrolled during active disease.

The gene calls are TRBV24-1 and TRBJ2-3; perhaps TRBD1 as D (5 bases). The germline CDR1 and CDR2 sequences are KGHDR and SFDVKD. This CDR3 comprises 16 residues. V was shortened by 4 bases and J by 0 bases, with 13 bases between the two germline ends. The CDR3 protein is CATSEPDTPSTDTQYF. CDR3 nucleotides: TGTGCCACCAGTGAGCCGGACACACCTAGCACAGATACGCAGTATTTT.

V usage is TRBV29-1 and J usage is TRBJ1-5; a weak D match, TRBD1 (5 bases). Per germline, CDR1 SQVTM and CDR2 ANQGSEA. The CDR3 has 13 amino acids. V was shortened by 4 bases and J by 7 bases, with 14 bases between the two germline ends. The CDR3 region has the DNA TGCAGCGTTGTCGGGCAGGGAGGACAGCCCCAGCATTTT. Amino acid sequence: CSVVGQGGQPQHF. The entire variable domain, with the rest obtained from reference TRBV29-1 and TRBJ1-5, is as follows: SAVISQKPSRDICQRGTSLTIQCQVDSQVTMMFWYRQQPGQSLTLIATANQGSEATYESGFVIDKFPISRPNLTFSTLTVSNMSPEDSSIYLCSVVGQGGQPQHFGDGTRLSIL.

The V gene is TRBV13, the J gene TRBJ1-1, with D unclear. Trimming removed 5 bases from V and 7 bases from J, with 14 bases in between. Germline V lookup: CDR1 PRHDT, CDR2 FYEKMQ (reference sequence). The CDR3 consists of 13 residues. The CDR3 DNA reads TGTGCCAGCAGCCCCGCGGGAGCCTATGAAGCTTTCTTT. This encodes CASSPAGAYEAFF. Based on the CDR3 plus reference TRBV13 and TRBJ1-1, the full variable domain is AAGVIQSPRHLIKEKRETATLKCYPIPRHDTVYWYQQGPGQDPQFLISFYEKMQSDKGSIPDRFSAQQFSDYHSELNMSSLELGDSALYFCASSPAGAYEAFFGQGTRLTVV.

The chain employs TRBV18 and TRBJ1-3; D is possibly TRBD1 (5 bases). The CDR3 contains 15 residues. V lost 8 bases, J lost 2 bases, and 16 bases lay in between. Germline V CDR1 and CDR2: KGHSH, LQKENI. CDR3 region: CASLRGQRTGNTIYF. CDR3 bases: TGTGCCAGCCTCCGTGGACAACGGACTGGAAACACCATATATTTT.

The chain couples TRBV3-1 (or the pseudogene TRBV3-2) to TRBJ2-7, with 9 bases that match TRBD1. V lost 0 bases, J lost 4 bases, and 4 bases stayed unmatched. CDR1 is LGHDT and CDR2 is YNNKEL in the germline V gene (reference sequence). The CDR3 has 15 residues. The DNA for the CDR3 is TGTGCCAGCAGCCAAGAAGGGACAGGGCCGTACGAGCAGTACTTC. It encodes CASSQEGTGPYEQYF.

This chain joins TRBV11-2 and TRBJ1-1; no clear D. The CDR3 runs to 14 residues. Per the germline V gene, CDR1 is SGHAT and CDR2 is FQNNGV. Trimming pared 6 bases from V and 4 bases from J, leaving 15 bases between. CDR3 amino acids: CASRPTGSVTEAFF. In DNA form, the CDR3 reads TGTGCCAGCAGACCTACGGGGTCGGTCACTGAAGCTTTCTTT. The full variable domain, completed using reference TRBV11-2 and TRBJ1-1, is EAGVAQSPRYKIIEKRQSVAFWCNPISGHATLYWYQQILGQGPKLLIQFQNNGVVDDSQLPKDRFSAERLKGVDSTLKIQPAKLEDSAVYLCASRPTGSVTEAFFGQGTRLTVV.

The genes are TRBV3-1 (or the pseudogene TRBV3-2) and TRBJ2-1, with D possibly TRBD2 on 6 matching bases. Germline CDR1 reads LGHDT; CDR2 reads YNNKEL (reference sequence). Between the trimmed V and J ends, which lost 4 bases and 7 bases, there was a span of 11 bases. This CDR3 comprises 13 residues. For the CDR3, the DNA is TGTGCCAGCAGCCGATCAGGGAGGAATGAGCAGTTCTTC. This encodes CASSRSGRNEQFF.

The chain recombines TRBV2 with TRBJ2-1, with 11 bases identical to TRBD1. The CDR3 contains 16 residues. The germline CDR1 and CDR2 sequences are SNHLY and FYNNEI. V shed 6 bases and J 1 base; nucleotides not matched to a gene: 5. The CDR3 here is CASRGGQGVSYNEQFF. The CDR3 region has the DNA TGTGCCAGCAGGGGGGGACAGGGGGTGTCCTACAATGAGCAGTTCTTC. The full variable domain, rest sourced from reference TRBV2 and TRBJ2-1, is EPEVTQTPSHQVTQMGQEVILRCVPISNHLYFYWYRQILGQKVEFLVSFYNNEISEKSEIFDDQFSVERPDGSNFTLKIRSTKLEDSAMYFCASRGGQGVSYNEQFFGPGTRLTVL.

The chain uses TRBV7-3 and TRBJ2-3; 7 bases agree with TRBD1. Germline V gene sequence: CDR1 SGHTA, CDR2 FQGTGA. V was clipped by 2 bases and J by 0 bases; unmatched bases: 2. The CDR3 sequence is 15 residues long. The CDR3 coding sequence is TGTGCCAGCAGCTTACTGGGACAGAGCACAGATACGCAGTATTTT. Amino acid sequence: CASSLLGQSTDTQYF.

To note about this clone: This CDR3 is also generated by other DNA sequences in the sample. This sequence joins TRBV6-1 and TRBJ1-2, with 7 nucleotides matching TRBD1. Germline-derived CDR1 and CDR2 are MNHNS and SASEGT. V lost 2 bases, J lost 3 bases, and 3 bases stayed unmatched. The CDR3 loop spans 14 amino acids. The DNA of the CDR3 is TGTGCCAGCAGTGAATCGGGACAGTACTATGGCTACACCTTC. It translates to CASSESGQYYGYTF.

The V call is TRBV6-5, the J call TRBJ2-7; 8 bases fit TRBD1. Trimming cost V 4 bases and J 1 base; bases outside gene matches: 6. There are 15 residues in the CDR3. Germline V gene lookup returns CDR1 MNHEY and CDR2 SVGAGI. The CDR3 nucleotides read TGTGCCAGCAGTTCCCAAAGGACAGGGTCCTACGAGCAGTACTTC. Translating gives CASSSQRTGSYEQYF.

Concerning this clone itself: Distinct nucleotide sequences in the sample also encode this CDR3. The J gene is TRBJ1-1, the V gene TRBV7-2, with TRBD1 identical over 9 bases. CDR3 length: 14 residues. Germline CDR1 is SGHTA and CDR2 is FQGNSA. Trimming cost V 3 bases and J 4 bases; bases outside gene matches: 3. This CDR3 is CASSLDRGGTEAFF. DNA for the CDR3: TGTGCCAGCAGCTTGGACAGGGGAGGCACTGAAGCTTTCTTT.

The chain employs TRBV2 and TRBJ1-3, with 7 positions matching TRBD1. Germline CDR1 reads SNHLY; CDR2 reads FYNNEI. Trimming removed 5 bases from V and 4 bases from J; junction bases left unmatched: 5. The CDR3 has 14 amino acids. CDR3 residues: CASSYRGQGNTIYF. The CDR3 DNA sequence: TGTGCCAGCAGTTACAGGGGACAGGGAAACACCATATATTTT.

The chain couples TRBV5-6 to TRBJ1-2, with D hard to call. The germline V gene has CDR1 SGHDT and CDR2 YYEEEE. The ends were cut back, 6 bases at V and 8 bases at J, with 11 bases in the middle. This CDR3 is built from 11 residues. CDR3 sequence (DNA): TGTGCCAGCACCCAAAGGAGCGGCTACACCTTC. This gives the protein CASTQRSGYTF.

This chain links TRBV28 with TRBJ1-2, with 7 bases aligning to TRBD1. This CDR3 spans 14 amino acids. V was clipped by 7 bases and J by 0 bases; unmatched bases: 5. The germline CDR1 and CDR2 sequences are MDHEN and SYDVKM. This CDR3 is CASKNRGTNYGYTF. In DNA form, the CDR3 reads TGTGCCAGCAAGAACAGGGGCACTAACTATGGCTACACCTTC.

The rearrangement joins TRBV9 to TRBJ1-5, with D unresolved. This CDR3 is built from 15 residues. Trimming pared 2 bases from V and 4 bases from J, leaving 13 bases between. From germline, CDR1 is SGDLS and CDR2 YYNGEE. CDR3 sequence (DNA): TGTGCCAGCAGCGTTGGGCCTACCGAAAATCAGCCCCAGCATTTT. As protein: CASSVGPTENQPQHF.

The genes are TRBV23-1 and TRBJ2-7; 7 nucleotides agree with TRBD1. TRBV23-1 counts as an open reading frame of uncertain function. V shed 3 bases, J shed 2 bases, and the junction held 4 bases outside the gene matches. The CDR3 sequence is 14 residues long. CDR3 in DNA: TGCGCCAGCAGTCATCCAGACAGGGCCTACGAGCAGTACTTC. Translating it yields CASSHPDRAYEQYF.

CDR3 nucleotides: TGTGCCAGCAGCTTCGGGGGAAGGACTGAAGCTTTCTTT. This codes for CASSFGGRTEAFF. This chain connects TRBV7-9 to TRBJ1-1; possible D gene TRBD1, 5 bases. The CDR3 is made up of 13 amino acids. Trimming left V 3 bases short and J 5 bases short, with 10 bases between. Germline V lookup: CDR1 SEHNR, CDR2 FQNEAQ (reference sequence).

V gene TRBV5-1 combines with J gene TRBJ1-6; TRBD1 might be the D (5 bases). The germline V gene encodes CDR1 SGHRS and CDR2 YFSETQ. The CDR3 runs 15 residues. With 0 bases removed from V and 8 bases from J, the gap between germline ends came to 12 bases. CDR3 amino acids: CASSLAVRDDSPLHF. CDR3 bases: TGCGCCAGCAGCTTGGCGGTCAGGGATGATTCACCCCTCCACTTT.

This chain connects TRBV15 to TRBJ1-2; D is possibly TRBD1 (5 bases). Germline-derived CDR1 and CDR2 are LNHNV and YYDKDF (reference sequence). This CDR3 is built from 18 residues. Trimming removed 0 bases at V and 8 bases at J, with 25 bases between. The CDR3 spells CATSRERGRGTSKEGYTF. The CDR3 DNA follows: TGTGCCACCAGCAGAGAAAGGGGCCGAGGGACTTCGAAGGAGGGCTACACCTTC.

The rearrangement uses TRBV21-1 and TRBJ1-4; TRBD1 is the table's D call, not checked against the DNA. TRBV21-1 corresponds to a pseudogene. The CDR3 length is 22 residues. CDR3 nucleotide sequence: TGTGCCAGCAGCGCAATCCGGGACAGGGTCCGACCCCCCCGAACAACTAATGAAAAACTGTTTTTT. Amino acid sequence: CASSAIRDRVRPPRTTNEKLFF.

The V gene is TRBV18, the J gene TRBJ1-2; 7 bases are shared with TRBD1. Unmatched junction bases numbered 2, after V lost 1 base and J lost 0 bases. Per the germline V gene, CDR1 is KGHSH and CDR2 is LQKENI. CDR3 length: 15 amino acids. The CDR3 DNA reads TGTGCCAGCTCACCACGGGACAGAGCTAACTATGGCTACACCTTC. Amino acid sequence: CASSPRDRANYGYTF.

V and J are TRBV28 and TRBJ1-4; 10 nucleotides line up with TRBD1. The CDR3 extends over 15 amino acids. With 10 bases clipped from V and 5 bases from J, the junction kept 10 bases outside the gene matches. Germline V gene lookup returns CDR1 MDHEN and CDR2 SYDVKM. The CDR3 region is CAIRSGQGGNEKLFF. CDR3 nucleotides: TGTGCCATCCGATCCGGACAGGGGGGCAATGAAAAACTGTTTTTT.

The chain carries TRBV19 and TRBJ1-2; no clear D. CDR3 length: 14 amino acids. Germline CDR1 LNHDA, CDR2 SQIVND (reference sequence). V shed 3 bases and J shed 8 bases, with 16 bases lying between them. The CDR3 region is CASSITPEDWGYTF. The CDR3 DNA sequence: TGTGCCAGTAGTATCACCCCAGAGGACTGGGGCTACACCTTC.

The V gene is TRBV4-1, the J gene TRBJ1-1, with D unresolved. From germline, CDR1 is MGHRA and CDR2 YSYEKL. CDR3 size: 14 residues. V gave up 0 bases and J gave up 1 base, with 6 bases separating them. The CDR3: CASSQDAGNTEAFF. CDR3 nucleotides: TGCGCCAGCAGCCAAGATGCAGGGAACACTGAAGCTTTCTTT.

The chain has TRBV9 and TRBJ1-4; TRBD1 aligns across 9 bases. Germline V gene sequence: CDR1 SGDLS, CDR2 YYNGEE. The CDR3 contains 16 residues. The J segment lost 7 bases and the V segment lost 0 bases, leaving 7 bases of the junction unmatched. The CDR3 loop reads CASSVGGQGPGEKLFF. In nucleotides, the CDR3 is TGTGCCAGCAGCGTAGGAGGACAGGGGCCGGGTGAAAAACTGTTTTTT.

This clone appeared a single time. CDR3 sequence (DNA): TGTGCCAGCAGTTTGCAAGGGAGGGTTGATCAGCCCCAGCATTTT. It is translated as CASSLQGRVDQPQHF. The chain is built from TRBV6-5 and TRBJ1-5; D uncertain. The CDR3 spans 15 residues. Trimming pared 4 bases from V and 5 bases from J, leaving 15 bases between. Germline lookup yields CDR1 MNHEY and CDR2 SVGAGI.

This CDR3 reads CASSFLQREKLFF. The DNA for the CDR3 is TGTGCCAGCAGCTTTCTCCAGAGGGAAAAACTGTTTTTT. The genes are TRBV5-5 and TRBJ1-4; the D is unclear. This CDR3 has 13 residues. Germline V gene lookup returns CDR1 SGHKS and CDR2 YYEKEE (reference sequence). V was pared by 2 bases and J by 8 bases, with 10 bases between.

V is TRBV6-2 or TRBV6-3 and J is TRBJ1-6, with no clear D. Germline loops: CDR1 MNHEY, CDR2 SVGEGT. Trimming removed 5 bases at V and 14 bases at J, with 16 bases between. CDR3 size: 13 residues. CDR3 sequence reads: CASSLPRGGSLHF. In DNA form, the CDR3 reads TGTGCCAGCAGTCTCCCCCGGGGAGGATCCCTCCACTTT.

The rearrangement joins TRBV10-3 to TRBJ1-1; the match to TRBD1 covers 10 bases. Germline values: CDR1 ENHRY, CDR2 SYGVKD. After removal of 6 bases from V and 4 bases from J, the junction contained 8 bases not matched to a gene. This CDR3 is built from 15 residues. Written as DNA, the CDR3 is TGTGCCATCAGGCCCGGGACAGGGGCCTTCACTGAAGCTTTCTTT. Residues: CAIRPGTGAFTEAFF.

This clone was found once. J is TRBJ2-7 and V is TRBV18, with 9 positions matching TRBD1. This CDR3 spans 14 amino acids. With 5 bases clipped from V and 6 bases from J, the junction kept 8 bases outside the gene matches. CDR1 and CDR2 from the germline V gene are KGHSH and LQKENI. The CDR3 loop reads CASSTRTGESEQYF. DNA of the CDR3: TGTGCCAGCTCAACGCGGACAGGGGAAAGCGAGCAGTACTTC.